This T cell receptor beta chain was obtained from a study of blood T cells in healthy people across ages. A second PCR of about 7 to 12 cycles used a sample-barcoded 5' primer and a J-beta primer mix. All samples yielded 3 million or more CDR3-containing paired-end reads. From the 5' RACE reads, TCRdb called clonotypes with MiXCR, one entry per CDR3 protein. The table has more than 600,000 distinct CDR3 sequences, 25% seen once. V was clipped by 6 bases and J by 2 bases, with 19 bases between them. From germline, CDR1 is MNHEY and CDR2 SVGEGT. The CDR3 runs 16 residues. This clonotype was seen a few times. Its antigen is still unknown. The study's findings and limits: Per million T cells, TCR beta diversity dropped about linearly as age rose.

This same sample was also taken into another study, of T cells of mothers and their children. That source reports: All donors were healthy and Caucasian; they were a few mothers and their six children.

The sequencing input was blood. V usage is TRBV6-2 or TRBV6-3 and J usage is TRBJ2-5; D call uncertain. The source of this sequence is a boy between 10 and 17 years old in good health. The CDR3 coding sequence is TGTGCCAGCAGATTAGTTACGTGGGCCGAACAAGAGACCCAGTACTTC. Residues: CASRLVTWAEQETQYF.